Listed here are 18 T cell receptor beta chains from one sample, sequenced in a study of blood T cell repertoires in COVID-19. Sequencing was performed with immunoSEQ multiplex PCR; in TCRdb, only in-frame clones are kept and a portion is missing. The profile shows about 190,000 clones, approximately 91% of them singletons. The sample taken for sequencing was peripheral blood. These receptors all stem from a woman between 35 and 50 years old who had recovered from COVID-19.

The rearrangement uses TRBV12-3 or TRBV12-4 and TRBJ2-5; possible D gene TRBD2, 6 bases. The V end lost 1 base, the J end lost 6 bases, and 9 bases lay between the germline ends. There are 13 residues in the CDR3. For the CDR3, the DNA is TGTGCCAGCAGTTTAGGGGGGGAAAAGACCCAGTACTTC. It codes for CASSLGGEKTQYF.

This clone was counted between two and nine times. The chain employs TRBV5-8 and TRBJ1-1; 7 bases match TRBD1. The germline V gene encodes CDR1 SGHTS and CDR2 YDEGEE. The J segment lost 7 bases and the V segment lost 3 bases, leaving 9 bases of the junction unmatched. The CDR3 contains 14 residues. CDR3 sequence (DNA): TGTGCCAGCAGCTCGACAGGGCACCTTTTTGAAGCTTTCTTT. This codes for CASSSTGHLFEAFF.

This clone was found many times. This chain links TRBV15 with TRBJ2-7; D possibly corresponds to TRBD2 (6 bases). CDR3 length: 14 amino acids. Germline V CDR1 and CDR2: LNHNV, YYDKDF (reference sequence). The V and J ends lost 2 bases and 2 bases respectively, with 10 bases between them. The chain's CDR3 is CATSRNREPYEQYF. The DNA for the CDR3 is TGTGCCACCAGCAGAAACCGGGAGCCCTACGAGCAGTACTTC.

The V gene is TRBV14, the J gene TRBJ2-7, with TRBD1 matching 9 bases. Trimming took 5 bases from V and 6 from J; bases not matched to a gene: 2. This CDR3 region has 12 residues. The V gene's germline CDR1 is SGHDN and CDR2 FVKESK. The CDR3 protein is CASSWTGVEQYF. The CDR3 region has the DNA TGTGCCAGCAGCTGGACAGGGGTCGAGCAGTACTTC.

This chain connects TRBV19 to TRBJ2-3; D remains unclear. The CDR3 runs to 13 residues. Germline CDR1 reads LNHDA; CDR2 reads SQIVND (reference sequence). Trimming took 6 bases from V and 3 from J, leaving 10 bases between them. The DNA for the CDR3 is TGTGCCAGTAGGGCGGCTGATACAGATACGCAGTATTTT. This codes for CASRAADTDTQYF. Full variable domain (remainder filled in from reference TRBV19 and TRBJ2-3): DGGITQSPKYLFRKEGQNVTLSCEQNLNHDAMYWYRQDPGQGLRLIYYSQIVNDFQKGDIAEGYSVSREKKESFPLTVTSAQKNPTAFYLCASRAADTDTQYFGPGTRLTVL.

This chain uses TRBV7-9 with TRBJ2-7; TRBD2 agrees at 11 bases. Germline V gene sequence: CDR1 SEHNR, CDR2 FQNEAQ (reference sequence). The CDR3 extends over 15 amino acids. V shed 5 bases and J 3 bases; nucleotides not matched to a gene: 6. The CDR3 nucleotides are TGTGCCAGCAGCAAGGGGACTAGCGGATACTACGAGCAGTACTTC. Translation gives CASSKGTSGYYEQYF.

This chain connects TRBV6-5 to TRBJ2-1; tentative D call: TRBD2 (6 bases). In germline, CDR1 is MNHEY, CDR2 SVGAGI. The V end was cut by 1 base, the J end by 8 bases, with 12 bases between. The CDR3 is 14 residues long. The CDR3 loop reads CASSYWGLFDEQFF. Here the CDR3 DNA reads TGTGCCAGCAGTTACTGGGGACTGTTCGATGAGCAGTTCTTC.

The chain couples TRBV29-1 to TRBJ2-5, with a weak D call TRBD2 (5 bases). Germline CDR1 SQVTM, CDR2 ANQGSEA. V was clipped by 3 bases and J by 7 bases, with 15 bases between them. The CDR3 contains 13 residues. The CDR3 protein is CSVERAEMATQYF. CDR3 nucleotides: TGCAGCGTTGAGCGGGCAGAGATGGCGACCCAGTACTTC.

This clone has more than one count but fewer than ten. The V and J genes are TRBV6-5 and TRBJ1-1; D might be TRBD1 (6 bases). V was shortened by 0 bases and J by 5 bases, with 16 bases between the two germline ends. The CDR3 extends over 16 amino acids. Germline-derived CDR1 and CDR2 are MNHEY and SVGAGI. CDR3 protein: CASSYSSSGVGTEAFF. CDR3 bases: TGTGCCAGCAGTTACTCTAGTTCAGGGGTGGGGACTGAAGCTTTCTTT.

This chain links TRBV11-3 with TRBJ1-1, with D maybe TRBD1 (6 bases). The CDR3 loop spans 16 amino acids. Germline V lookup: CDR1 SGHNT, CDR2 YENEEA. Trimming took off 0 bases at V and 5 bases at J, with 16 bases between the two ends. Here the CDR3 reads CASSLESAGAQTEAFF. The CDR3, as DNA: TGTGCCAGCAGCTTAGAATCGGCGGGGGCGCAAACTGAAGCTTTCTTT.

The chain carries TRBV19 and TRBJ2-7; D gene ambiguous. This CDR3 spans 14 amino acids. V was clipped by 1 base and J by 2 bases, with 9 bases between them. The germline V gene has CDR1 LNHDA and CDR2 SQIVND (reference sequence). The CDR3 region is CASSIAVEAYEQYF. CDR3 nucleotide sequence: TGTGCCAGTAGTATAGCCGTTGAGGCCTACGAGCAGTACTTC. The full variable domain, with the rest looked up from reference TRBV19 and TRBJ2-7, is DGGITQSPKYLFRKEGQNVTLSCEQNLNHDAMYWYRQDPGQGLRLIYYSQIVNDFQKGDIAEGYSVSREKKESFPLTVTSAQKNPTAFYLCASSIAVEAYEQYFGPGTRLTVT.

The gene calls are TRBV24-1 and TRBJ2-1; 12 nucleotides align to TRBD1. The V and J ends lost 8 bases and 6 bases, in that order; junction bases with no gene match: 4. The germline CDR1 and CDR2 sequences are KGHDR and SFDVKD. CDR3 length: 14 residues. The CDR3 nucleotides read TGTGCCACCACGGGACAGGGGGCCGGCAATGAGCAGTTCTTC. Translating it yields CATTGQGAGNEQFF.

The V call is TRBV27, the J call TRBJ2-5, with D possibly matching TRBD1 (5 bases). Germline V gives CDR1 MNHEY, CDR2 SMNVEV (reference sequence). V gave up 2 bases and J gave up 4 bases, with 8 bases separating them. This CDR3 region has 13 residues. Written as DNA, the CDR3 is TGTGCCAGCAGTTTAGGGGCCCCAGAGACCCAGTACTTC. It is translated as CASSLGAPETQYF.

The chain joins TRBV19 to TRBJ2-7; tentatively, D is TRBD1 (6 bases). This CDR3 spans 13 amino acids. The V gene's germline CDR1 is LNHDA and CDR2 SQIVND (reference sequence). Deletions cut 4 bases from V and 0 bases from J, with 7 bases between. This chain's CDR3 is CASSTQGSYEQYF. The CDR3 nucleotides read TGTGCCAGTAGTACACAGGGCTCCTACGAGCAGTACTTC.

V gene TRBV4-2 combines with J gene TRBJ1-2; D might be TRBD1 (6 bases). Trimming took off 3 bases at V and 2 bases at J, with 13 bases between the two ends. The CDR3 length is 15 residues. From germline, CDR1 is LGHNA and CDR2 YNFKEQ. The CDR3 loop reads CASSQRTAVNYGYTF. DNA for the CDR3: TGTGCCAGCAGCCAGAGGACAGCTGTCAACTATGGCTACACCTTC.

The chain combines TRBV2 with TRBJ2-7; D may be TRBD1 (5 bases). Trimming removed 7 bases at V and 4 bases at J, with 8 bases between. Germline lookup yields CDR1 SNHLY and CDR2 FYNNEI. This CDR3 has 11 amino acids. CDR3 sequence reads: CASTREYEQYF. The CDR3 DNA reads as TGTGCCAGCACCAGGGAATACGAGCAGTACTTC. The full variable domain, in which reference TRBV2 and TRBJ2-7 provide the parts outside the CDR3, is EPEVTQTPSHQVTQMGQEVILRCVPISNHLYFYWYRQILGQKVEFLVSFYNNEISEKSEIFDDQFSVERPDGSNFTLKIRSTKLEDSAMYFCASTREYEQYFGPGTRLTVT.

The chain combines TRBV27 with TRBJ1-2; D not resolved. CDR3 length: 12 amino acids. V lost 5 bases and J lost 4, with 8 bases in between. CDR1 is MNHEY, CDR2 SMNVEV, per germline (reference sequence). CDR3 sequence: CASSDGLYGYTF. The CDR3 DNA sequence: TGTGCCAGCAGTGACGGACTCTATGGCTACACCTTC.

There are a few counts of this clone. J is TRBJ2-7 and V is TRBV7-2, with a possible D match to TRBD2 (6 bases). CDR1 and CDR2 (germline): SGHTA, FQGNSA. This CDR3 is built from 16 residues. Trimming left V 2 bases short and J 0 bases short, with 14 bases between. DNA of the CDR3: TGTGCCAGCAGCTTAAGTTTAGCGGATAGCTCCTACGAGCAGTACTTC. Protein sequence: CASSLSLADSSYEQYF.